Reported below is one T cell receptor (beta chain). Its antigen is not identified. This sample is part of a study of T cell responses to AZD1222 COVID-19 vaccine. Trimming removed 0 bases from V and 5 bases from J, with 10 bases in between. The CDR3 consists of 14 residues. The germline gives CDR1 LGHNA, CDR2 YSLEER. Points from the study as a whole: Females made up more of the donors, who were largely white British, and clonal diversity may have come out too low.

Clones were read by immunoSEQ multiplex PCR, and TCRdb kept only the in-frame ones, dropping some. The data show 77,000 or so clones, about 92% seen once. The source is an adult in good health. The source material was peripheral blood, sampled on day 0 of MenACWY control vaccination. The V and J genes are TRBV4-3 and TRBJ1-2; D remains unclear. The CDR3 DNA reads as TGCGCCAGCAGCCAAGAGGGCGTGGTTTATGGCTACACCTTC. Encoded protein: CASSQEGVVYGYTF.